These T cell receptor beta chains were read from a single sample in a study of neurological immune-mediated disorders. MiXCR, run by TCRdb on the 5' RACE reads, gives a single entry per CDR3 protein. In the table there are around 61,000 distinct CDR3 sequences, roughly 4.9% of which are singletons. Sequenced: PBMCs. All receptors derive from a human donor with multiple sclerosis. The donor label of this sample is uncertain. Each CDR3 is given with its conserved first and last residue. A D gene is named only where the DNA matches it firmly. Size values are once, few and many counts, or a class for expanded clones, and some rows have none.

j_gene | abundance | d_gene | v_gene | CDR3aa | CDR3nt
TRBJ1-2 | many | TRBD1 | TRBV5-1 | CASSLWQGDGYGYTF | TGCGCCAGCAGCTTGTGGCAGGGGGATGGCTATGGCTACACCTTC
TRBJ2-2 | many | - | TRBV9 | CASSVAPGGELFF | TGTGCCAGCAGCGTAGCCCCCGGCGGGGAGCTGTTTTTT
TRBJ1-1 | many | - | TRBV20-1 | CSARGGRGNTEAFF | TGCAGTGCTAGAGGCGGCAGGGGGAACACTGAAGCTTTCTTT
TRBJ2-7 | many | - | TRBV29-1 | CSVEGWGVHEQYF | TGCAGCGTTGAAGGGTGGGGCGTCCACGAGCAGTACTTC
TRBJ1-1 | many | TRBD1 | TRBV29-1 | CSVADRGNTEAFF | TGCAGCGTGGCCGACAGGGGAAACACTGAAGCTTTCTTT
TRBJ1-2 | many | - | TRBV20-1 | CSAAGDSRGKSGGYTF | TGCAGTGCCGCCGGGGATTCCCGAGGAAAGAGCGGTGGCTACACCTTC
TRBJ2-7 | many | TRBD2 | TRBV27 | CASSFTSAGEQYF | TGTGCCAGCAGTTTTACTAGCGCCGGCGAGCAGTACTTC
TRBJ2-5 | - | - | TRBV5-1 | CASSSGTEEETQYF | TGCGCCAGCAGCTCCGGGACGGAGGAAGAGACCCAGTACTTC
TRBJ2-2 | many | TRBD2 | TRBV15 | CATSPLGGGGTGELFF | TGTGCCACCAGCCCCCTAGGTGGCGGGGGCACCGGGGAGCTGTTTTTT
TRBJ2-1 | many | TRBD1 | TRBV6-5 | CASSYRAGGMNEQFF | TGTGCCAGCAGTTACCGGGCAGGGGGCATGAATGAGCAGTTCTTC
TRBJ1-2 | many | - | TRBV9 | CASSVGSASGGYTF | TGTGCCAGCAGCGTAGGGTCGGCGTCGGGTGGCTACACCTTC
TRBJ1-2 | many | TRBD1 | TRBV5-1 | CASSLEVGGDGYTF | TGCGCCAGCAGCTTGGAAGTAGGGGGCGACGGCTACACCTTC
TRBJ2-2 | many | - | TRBV5-1 | CASSWDNSVGELFF | TGCGCCAGCAGCTGGGACAATTCCGTCGGGGAGCTGTTTTTT
TRBJ1-2 | many | - | TRBV5-1 | CASMQGTGSNYGYTF | TGCGCCAGCATGCAGGGGACGGGGTCTAACTATGGCTACACCTTC
TRBJ1-4 | many | - | TRBV20-1 | CSARDRVNEKLFF | TGCAGTGCTAGAGACAGGGTTAATGAAAAACTGTTTTTT
TRBJ2-5 | many | TRBD2 | TRBV5-5 | CASIRDPGGTQETQYF | TGTGCCAGCATTCGAGACCCGGGAGGGACCCAAGAGACCCAGTACTTC